The sequence of this T cell receptor (beta chain) was determined in a study of beta chain features in type 1 diabetes. Trimming removed 4 bases from V and 10 bases from J; junction bases left unmatched: 11. Germline V gene sequence: CDR1 SGHNT, CDR2 YYREEE (reference sequence). The CDR3 is made up of 16 amino acids. Of the isolated RNA, all was reverse transcribed, and so the sequenced material was expressed TCRB transcripts. Profiled with immunoSEQ multiplex PCR; TCRdb holds only in-frame clones, not every one. Among around 340,000 clones listed, roughly 8% were seen once. At least ten counts were recorded for this clone.

The genes are TRBV5-4 and TRBJ2-1; 13 nucleotides align to TRBD2. What was sequenced was central memory CD4+ T cells from blood. This clonotype was obtained from a woman aged 18-29 years in good health. The DNA of the CDR3 is TGTGCCAGCAGCCCATCCGGACTAGCGGGAGTTAGAGAGCAGTTCTTC. Translation: CASSPSGLAGVREQFF. Full variable domain (outside the CDR3, taken from reference TRBV5-4 and TRBJ2-1): ETGVTQSPTHLIKTRGQQVTLRCSSQSGHNTVSWYQQALGQGPQFIFQYYREEENGRGNFPPRFSGLQFPNYSSELNVNALELDDSALYLCASSPSGLAGVREQFFGPGTRLTVL.